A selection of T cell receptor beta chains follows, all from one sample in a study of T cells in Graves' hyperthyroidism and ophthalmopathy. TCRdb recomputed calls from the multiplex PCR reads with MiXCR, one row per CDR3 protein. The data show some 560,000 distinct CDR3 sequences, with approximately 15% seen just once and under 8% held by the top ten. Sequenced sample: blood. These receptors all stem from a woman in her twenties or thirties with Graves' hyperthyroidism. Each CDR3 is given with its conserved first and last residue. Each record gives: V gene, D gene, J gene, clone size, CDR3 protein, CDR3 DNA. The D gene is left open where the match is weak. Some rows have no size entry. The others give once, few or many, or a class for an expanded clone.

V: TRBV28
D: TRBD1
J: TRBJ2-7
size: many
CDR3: CASSKDRGYYEQYF
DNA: TGTGCCAGCAGTAAAGACAGGGGGTACTACGAGCAGTACTTC

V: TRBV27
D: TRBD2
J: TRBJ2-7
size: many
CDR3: CASSSATGLAYEQYF
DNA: TGTGCCAGCAGTTCTGCAACGGGACTAGCTTACGAGCAGTACTTC

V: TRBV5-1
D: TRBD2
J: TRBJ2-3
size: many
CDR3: CASSPRTSGSGTDTQYF
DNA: TGCGCCAGCAGCCCCAGGACTAGCGGGAGTGGCACAGATACGCAGTATTTT

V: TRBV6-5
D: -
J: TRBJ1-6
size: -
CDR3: CASSYSETDNSPLHF
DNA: TGTGCCAGCAGTTACTCGGAGACAGATAATTCACCCCTCCACTTT

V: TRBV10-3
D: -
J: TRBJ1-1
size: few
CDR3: CAISEYEPGEAFF
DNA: TGTGCCATCAGTGAATATGAGCCTGGGGAAGCTTTCTTT

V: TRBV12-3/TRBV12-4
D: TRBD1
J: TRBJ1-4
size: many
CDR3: CASTLGGGGEKLFF
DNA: TGTGCCAGCACCCTAGGAGGGGGCGGTGAAAAACTGTTTTTT

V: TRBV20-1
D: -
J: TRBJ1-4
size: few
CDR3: CSALRGVTNEKLFF
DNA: TGCAGTGCCCTCCGGGGGGTAACTAATGAAAAACTGTTTTTT

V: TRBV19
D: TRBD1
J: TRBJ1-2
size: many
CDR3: CATSGTANYGYTF
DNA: TGTGCCACCTCCGGGACAGCTAACTATGGCTACACCTTC

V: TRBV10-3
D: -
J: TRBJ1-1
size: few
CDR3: CVISEGLLNTEAFF
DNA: TGTGTCATCAGTGAGGGATTACTGAACACTGAAGCTTTCTTT

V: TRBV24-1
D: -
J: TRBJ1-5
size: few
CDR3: CATSDGSGGSNQPQHF
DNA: TGTGCCACCAGTGATGGGTCCGGGGGGAGCAATCAGCCCCAGCATTTT

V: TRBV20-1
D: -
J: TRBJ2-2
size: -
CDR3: CSAREQANTGELFF
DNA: TGCAGTGCTAGAGAACAGGCGAACACCGGGGAGCTGTTTTTT

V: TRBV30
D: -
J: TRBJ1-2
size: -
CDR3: CAWSTTQRDGYTF
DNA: TGTGCCTGGAGTACAACCCAACGGGATGGCTACACCTTC

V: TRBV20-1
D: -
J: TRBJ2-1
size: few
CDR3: CSARDRSAGTYNEQFF
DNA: TGCAGTGCTAGAGATCGGAGTGCGGGAACGTACAATGAGCAGTTCTTC

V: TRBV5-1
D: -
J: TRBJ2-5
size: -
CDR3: CASSLAGLRQETQYF
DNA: TGCGCCAGCAGCTTGGCTGGACTGCGCCAAGAGACCCAGTACTTC

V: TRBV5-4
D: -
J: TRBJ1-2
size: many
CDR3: CASSSRTALLGYTF
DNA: TGTGCCAGCAGCTCGAGGACAGCCCTACTCGGCTACACCTTC

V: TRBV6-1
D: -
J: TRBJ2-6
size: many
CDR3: CASRQVASGANVLTF
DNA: TGTGCCAGTAGACAGGTCGCCTCTGGGGCCAACGTCCTGACTTTC

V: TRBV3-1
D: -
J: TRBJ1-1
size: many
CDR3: CASSQVERAEAFF
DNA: TGTGCCAGCAGCCAAGTCGAGCGCGCTGAAGCTTTCTTT

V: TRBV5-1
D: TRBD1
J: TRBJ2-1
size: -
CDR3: CASSLADRTGQFF
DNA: TGTGCCAGCAGCTTGGCCGACAGGACAGGGCAGTTCTTC

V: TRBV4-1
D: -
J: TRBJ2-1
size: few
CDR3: CASSQVKRDRTGQQFF
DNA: TGCGCCAGCAGCCAAGTGAAGCGGGACAGGACGGGACAGCAGTTCTTC